This TCR beta chain was sequenced for a study of shared clonotypes between healthy human individuals. At the level of the study: The study drew on a couple of women and a few men aged 18 to 49 as donors. Overall study findings and caveats: It was observed that around 5% of naive CD4 clonotypes were shared across several donors. Apart from blood, nothing was sampled; tissue repertoires likely differ.

V was clipped by 1 base and J by 5 bases, with 12 bases between them. Germline V gene data show CDR1 as LNHNV and CDR2 as YYDKDF (reference sequence). CDR3 length: 15 amino acids. Only in-frame clones appear in the TCRdb table, and some are missing; sequencing was by immunoSEQ multiplex PCR. Counted here are some 2.1 million clones, around 93% occurring once; the ten biggest clones make up more than 1.5%. CD8 cells classed as naive were CD45RO-negative and positively selected for CCR7, excluding terminally differentiated effector memory CD45RA+ cells. This clone was observed a single time. Its cognate antigen is unknown. This specimen includes other DNA sequences encoding the same CDR3.

The source is a man between 18 and 35 years old in good health. Some clones in this sample may be carry-over from other donors' samples. The rearrangement links TRBV15 to TRBJ2-1; D is perhaps TRBD2 (6 bases). The specimen sequenced was naive CD8+ T cells from PBMCs. CDR3 in amino acids: CATSRGRGANNEQFF. DNA for the CDR3: TGTGCCACCAGCAGAGGGCGGGGAGCGAACAATGAGCAGTTCTTC. The variable domain in full, completed from reference TRBV15 and TRBJ2-1, reads DAMVIQNPRYQVTQFGKPVTLSCSQTLNHNVMYWYQQKSSQAPKLLFHYYDKDFNNEADTPDNFQSRRPNTSFCFLDIRSPGLGDTAMYLCATSRGRGANNEQFFGPGTRLTVL.